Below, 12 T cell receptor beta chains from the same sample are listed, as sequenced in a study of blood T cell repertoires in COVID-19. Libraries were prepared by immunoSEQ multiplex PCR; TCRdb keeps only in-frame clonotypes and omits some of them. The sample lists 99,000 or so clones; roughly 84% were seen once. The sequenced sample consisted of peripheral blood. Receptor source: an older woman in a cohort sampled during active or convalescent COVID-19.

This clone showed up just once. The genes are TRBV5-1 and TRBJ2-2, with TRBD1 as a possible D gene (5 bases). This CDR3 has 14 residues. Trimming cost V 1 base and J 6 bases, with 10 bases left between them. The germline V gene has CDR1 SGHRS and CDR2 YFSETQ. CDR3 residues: CASSLQQGAGELFF. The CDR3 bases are TGCGCCAGCAGCTTGCAACAAGGGGCCGGGGAGCTGTTTTTT.

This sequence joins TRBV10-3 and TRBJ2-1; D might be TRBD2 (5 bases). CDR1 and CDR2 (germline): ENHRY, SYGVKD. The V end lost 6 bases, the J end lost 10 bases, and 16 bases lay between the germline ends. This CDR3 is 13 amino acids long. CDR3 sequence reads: CAISADWRGEQFF. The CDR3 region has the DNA TGTGCCATCAGCGCGGACTGGCGAGGAGAGCAGTTCTTC.

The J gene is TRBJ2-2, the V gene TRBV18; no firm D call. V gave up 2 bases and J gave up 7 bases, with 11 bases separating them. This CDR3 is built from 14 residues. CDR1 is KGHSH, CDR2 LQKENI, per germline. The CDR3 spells CASSPLQGDGELFF. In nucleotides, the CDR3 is TGTGCCAGCTCACCATTGCAAGGAGACGGGGAGCTGTTTTTT.

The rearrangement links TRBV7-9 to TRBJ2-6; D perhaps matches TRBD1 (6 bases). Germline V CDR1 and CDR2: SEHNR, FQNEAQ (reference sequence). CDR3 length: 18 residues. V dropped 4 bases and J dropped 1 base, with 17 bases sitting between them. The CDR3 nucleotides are TGTGCCAGCAGCTCAAGCACAGGGACCATTTCTGGGGCCAACGTCCTGACTTTC. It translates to CASSSSTGTISGANVLTF.

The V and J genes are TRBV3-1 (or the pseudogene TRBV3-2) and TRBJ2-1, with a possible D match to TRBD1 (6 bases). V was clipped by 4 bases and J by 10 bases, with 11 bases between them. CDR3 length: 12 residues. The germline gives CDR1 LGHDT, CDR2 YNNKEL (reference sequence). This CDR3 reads CASSRDNTEQFF. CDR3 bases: TGTGCCAGCAGCCGGGACAACACGGAGCAGTTCTTC.

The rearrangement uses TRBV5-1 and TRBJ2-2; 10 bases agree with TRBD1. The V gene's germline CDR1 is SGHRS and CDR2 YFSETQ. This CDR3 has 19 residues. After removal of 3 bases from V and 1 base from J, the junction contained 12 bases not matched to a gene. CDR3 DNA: TGCGCCAGCAGCTCCCCCCCGGGACAGGGGACCTTGAACACCGGGGAGCTGTTTTTT. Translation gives CASSSPPGQGTLNTGELFF.

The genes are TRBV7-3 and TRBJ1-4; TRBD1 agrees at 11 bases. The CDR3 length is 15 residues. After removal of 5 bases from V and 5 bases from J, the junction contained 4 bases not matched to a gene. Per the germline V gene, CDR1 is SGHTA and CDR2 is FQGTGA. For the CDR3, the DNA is TGTGCCAGCAGCCGCGGGACAGGGGGGAATGAAAAACTGTTTTTT. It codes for CASSRGTGGNEKLFF.

The CDR3 region is CASSTFGLASTDTQYF. Written as DNA, the CDR3 is TGTGCCAGTAGTACCTTCGGACTCGCTAGCACAGATACGCAGTATTTT. The rearrangement uses TRBV19 and TRBJ2-3; possibly TRBD2 for D (5 bases). The CDR3 contains 16 residues. Trimming pared 4 bases from V and 0 bases from J, leaving 14 bases between. Per germline, CDR1 LNHDA and CDR2 SQIVND (reference sequence).

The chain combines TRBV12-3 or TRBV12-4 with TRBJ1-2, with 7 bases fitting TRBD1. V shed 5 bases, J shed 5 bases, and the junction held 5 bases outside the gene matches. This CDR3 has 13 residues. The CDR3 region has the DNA TGTGCCAGCAGTCTACCGGGACAGTATGGCTACACCTTC. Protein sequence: CASSLPGQYGYTF.

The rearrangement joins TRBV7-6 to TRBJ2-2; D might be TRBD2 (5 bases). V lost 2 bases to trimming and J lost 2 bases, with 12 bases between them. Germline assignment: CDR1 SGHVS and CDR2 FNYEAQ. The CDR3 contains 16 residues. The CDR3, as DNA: TGTGCCAGCAGCTTATCGGGAAGGGCCAACACCGGGGAGCTGTTTTTT. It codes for CASSLSGRANTGELFF.

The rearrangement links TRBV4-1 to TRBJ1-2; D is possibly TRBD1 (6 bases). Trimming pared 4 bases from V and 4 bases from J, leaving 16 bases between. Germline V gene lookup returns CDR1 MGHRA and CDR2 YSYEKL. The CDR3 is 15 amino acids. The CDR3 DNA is TGCGCCAGCAGCCTAGGGGGGGGATGGGGCTATGGCTACACCTTC. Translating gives CASSLGGGWGYGYTF.

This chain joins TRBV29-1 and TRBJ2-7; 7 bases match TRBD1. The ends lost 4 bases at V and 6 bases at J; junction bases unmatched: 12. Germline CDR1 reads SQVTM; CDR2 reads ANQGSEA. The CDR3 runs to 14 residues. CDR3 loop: CSVARDSYSLEQYF. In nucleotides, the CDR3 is TGCAGCGTTGCCCGGGACAGTTATTCACTCGAGCAGTACTTC.